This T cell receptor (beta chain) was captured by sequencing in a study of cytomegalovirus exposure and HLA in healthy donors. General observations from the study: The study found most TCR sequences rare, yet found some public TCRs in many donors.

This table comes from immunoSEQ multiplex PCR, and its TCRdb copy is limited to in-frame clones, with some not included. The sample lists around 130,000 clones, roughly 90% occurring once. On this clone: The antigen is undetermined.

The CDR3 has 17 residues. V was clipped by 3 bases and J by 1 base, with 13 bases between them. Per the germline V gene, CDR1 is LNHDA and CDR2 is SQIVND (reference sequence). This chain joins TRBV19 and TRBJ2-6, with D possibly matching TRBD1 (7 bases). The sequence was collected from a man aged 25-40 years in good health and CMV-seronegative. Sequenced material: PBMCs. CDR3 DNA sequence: TGTGCCAGTAGTATGGTCAGGGGGGAATCTGGGGCCAACGTCCTGACTTTC. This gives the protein CASSMVRGESGANVLTF.